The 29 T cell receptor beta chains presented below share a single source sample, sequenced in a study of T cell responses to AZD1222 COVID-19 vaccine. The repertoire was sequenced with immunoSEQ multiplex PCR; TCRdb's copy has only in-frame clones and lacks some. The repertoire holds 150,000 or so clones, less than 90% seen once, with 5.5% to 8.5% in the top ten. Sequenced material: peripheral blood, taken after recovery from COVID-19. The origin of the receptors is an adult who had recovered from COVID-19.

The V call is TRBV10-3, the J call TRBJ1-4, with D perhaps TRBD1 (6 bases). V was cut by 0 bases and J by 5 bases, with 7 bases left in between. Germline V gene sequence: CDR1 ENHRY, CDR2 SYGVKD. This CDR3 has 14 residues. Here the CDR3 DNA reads TGTGCCATCAGTGAGTCAGGGGGGAATGAAAAACTGTTTTTT. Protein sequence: CAISESGGNEKLFF.

CDR3 region: CASGYGAFYEQYF. CDR3 in DNA: TGTGCTAGTGGTTATGGGGCCTTCTACGAGCAGTACTTC. This chain joins TRBV12-5 and TRBJ2-7, with D perhaps TRBD1 (5 bases). The V end lost 4 bases, the J end lost 3 bases, and 10 bases lay between the germline ends. Germline CDR1 LGHNT, CDR2 FRNRAP. This CDR3 region has 13 residues. The full variable domain, rest sourced from reference TRBV12-5 and TRBJ2-7, is DARVTQTPRHKVTEMGQEVTMRCQPILGHNTVFWYRQTMMQGLELLAYFRNRAPLDDSGMPKDRFSAEMPDATLATLKIQPSEPRDSAVYFCASGYGAFYEQYFGPGTRLTVT.

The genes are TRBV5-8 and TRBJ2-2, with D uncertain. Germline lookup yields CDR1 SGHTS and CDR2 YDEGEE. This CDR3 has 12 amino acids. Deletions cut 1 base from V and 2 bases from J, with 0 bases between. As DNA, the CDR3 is TGTGCCAGCAGCTTGAACACCGGGGAGCTGTTTTTT. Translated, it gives CASSLNTGELFF.

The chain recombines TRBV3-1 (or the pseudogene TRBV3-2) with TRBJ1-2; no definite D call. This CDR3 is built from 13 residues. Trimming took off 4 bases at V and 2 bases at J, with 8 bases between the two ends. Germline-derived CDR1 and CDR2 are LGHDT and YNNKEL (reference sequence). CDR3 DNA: TGTGCCAGCAGCCTGGGGTGGAACTATGGCTACACCTTC. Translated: CASSLGWNYGYTF.

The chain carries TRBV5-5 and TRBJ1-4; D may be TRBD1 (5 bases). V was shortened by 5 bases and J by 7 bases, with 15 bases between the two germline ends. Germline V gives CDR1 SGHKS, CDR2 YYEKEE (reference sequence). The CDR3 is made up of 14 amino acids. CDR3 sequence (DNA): TGTGCCAGCAGTAATGGGGCCAGTAGTGAAAAACTGTTTTTT. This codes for CASSNGASSEKLFF.

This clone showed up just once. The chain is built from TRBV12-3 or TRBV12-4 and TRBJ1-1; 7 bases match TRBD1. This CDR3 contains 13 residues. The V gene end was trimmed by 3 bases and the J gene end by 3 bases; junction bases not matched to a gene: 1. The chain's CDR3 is CASSFTGDTEAFF. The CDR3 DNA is TGTGCCAGCAGTTTTACAGGGGACACTGAAGCTTTCTTT.

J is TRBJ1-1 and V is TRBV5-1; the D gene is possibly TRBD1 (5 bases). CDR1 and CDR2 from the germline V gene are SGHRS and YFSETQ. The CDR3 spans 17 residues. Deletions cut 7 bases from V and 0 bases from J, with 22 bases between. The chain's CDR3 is CASSPFQGSLLNTEAFF. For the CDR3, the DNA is TGCGCCAGCTCGCCGTTCCAGGGTAGCCTTTTGAACACTGAAGCTTTCTTT. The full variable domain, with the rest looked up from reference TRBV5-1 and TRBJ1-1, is KAGVTQTPRYLIKTRGQQVTLSCSPISGHRSVSWYQQTPGQGLQFLFEYFSETQRNKGNFPGRFSGRQFSNSRSEMNVSTLELGDSALYLCASSPFQGSLLNTEAFFGQGTRLTVV.

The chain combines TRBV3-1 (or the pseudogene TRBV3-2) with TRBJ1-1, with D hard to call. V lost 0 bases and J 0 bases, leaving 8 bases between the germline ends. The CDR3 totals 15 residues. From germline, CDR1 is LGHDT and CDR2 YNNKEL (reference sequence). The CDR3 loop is CASSQDSGMNTEAFF. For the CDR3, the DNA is TGTGCCAGCAGCCAAGATTCAGGTATGAACACTGAAGCTTTCTTT.

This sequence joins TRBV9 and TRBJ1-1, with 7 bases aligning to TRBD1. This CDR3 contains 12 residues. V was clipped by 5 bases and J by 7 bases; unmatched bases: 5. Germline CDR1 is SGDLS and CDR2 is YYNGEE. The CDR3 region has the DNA TGTGCCAGCAGTAGACAGGGCCGTGAAGCTTTCTTT. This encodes CASSRQGREAFF.

The CDR3 region has the DNA TGTGCCACCACTCCGGGAGGGGTGTCCTACAATGAGCAGTTCTTC. This codes for CATTPGGVSYNEQFF. The chain employs TRBV15 and TRBJ2-1, with 8 positions matching TRBD2. The length of the CDR3 is 15 residues. V was clipped by 7 bases and J by 1 base; unmatched bases: 6. CDR1 and CDR2 (germline): LNHNV, YYDKDF (reference sequence).

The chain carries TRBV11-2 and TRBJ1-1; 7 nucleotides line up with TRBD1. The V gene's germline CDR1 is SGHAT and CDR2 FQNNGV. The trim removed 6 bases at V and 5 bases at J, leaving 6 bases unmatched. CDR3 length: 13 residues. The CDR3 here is CASSLTGVTEAFF. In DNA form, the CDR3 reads TGTGCCAGCAGTTTAACAGGGGTTACTGAAGCTTTCTTT.

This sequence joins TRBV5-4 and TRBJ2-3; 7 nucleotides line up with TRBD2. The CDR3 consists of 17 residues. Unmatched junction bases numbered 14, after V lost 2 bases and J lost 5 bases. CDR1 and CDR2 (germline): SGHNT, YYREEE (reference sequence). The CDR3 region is CASSFPARPGRVDTQYF. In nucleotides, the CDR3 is TGTGCCAGCAGCTTCCCTGCGCGTCCGGGGAGGGTAGATACGCAGTATTTT.

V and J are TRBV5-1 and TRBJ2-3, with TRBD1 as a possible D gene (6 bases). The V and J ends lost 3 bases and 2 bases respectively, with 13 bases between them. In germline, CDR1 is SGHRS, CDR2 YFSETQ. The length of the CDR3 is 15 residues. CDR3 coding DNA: TGCGCCAGCAGCTGGGGGCGAGCGGTCACAGATACGCAGTATTTT. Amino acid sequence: CASSWGRAVTDTQYF.

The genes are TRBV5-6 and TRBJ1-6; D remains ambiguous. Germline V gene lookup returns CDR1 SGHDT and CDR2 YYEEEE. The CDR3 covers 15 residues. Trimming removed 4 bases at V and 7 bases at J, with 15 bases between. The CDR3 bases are TGTGCCAGCAGCCCGTTCGACGGCCAGAATTCACCCCTCCACTTT. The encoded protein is CASSPFDGQNSPLHF.

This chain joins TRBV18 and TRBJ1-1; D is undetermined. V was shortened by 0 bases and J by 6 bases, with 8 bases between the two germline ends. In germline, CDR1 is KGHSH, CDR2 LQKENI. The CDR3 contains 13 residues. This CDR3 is CASSPPSTAEAFF. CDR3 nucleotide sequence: TGTGCCAGCTCACCACCGTCGACGGCTGAAGCTTTCTTT.

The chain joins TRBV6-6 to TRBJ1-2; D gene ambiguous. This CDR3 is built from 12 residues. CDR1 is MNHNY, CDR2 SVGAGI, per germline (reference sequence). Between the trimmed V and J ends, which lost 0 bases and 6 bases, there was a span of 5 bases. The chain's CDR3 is CASSYSVNGYTF. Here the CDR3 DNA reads TGTGCCAGCAGTTACTCGGTTAATGGCTACACCTTC.

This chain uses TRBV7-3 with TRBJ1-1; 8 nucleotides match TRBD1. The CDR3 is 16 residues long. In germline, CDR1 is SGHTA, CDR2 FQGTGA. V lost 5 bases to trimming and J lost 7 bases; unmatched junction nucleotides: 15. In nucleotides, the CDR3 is TGTGCCAGCAGCCAGGACAGGGCGAGGGGTATGAATGAAGCTTTCTTT. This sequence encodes CASSQDRARGMNEAFF.

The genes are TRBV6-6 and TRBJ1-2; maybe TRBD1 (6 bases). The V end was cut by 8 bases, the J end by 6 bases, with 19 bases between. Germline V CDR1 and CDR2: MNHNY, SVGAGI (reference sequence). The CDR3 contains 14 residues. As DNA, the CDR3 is TGTGCCAGCTCCCTCCAGGGGACCCTCCATGGCTACACCTTC. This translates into CASSLQGTLHGYTF.

CDR3 sequence reads: CASSSGRTGNTEAFF. CDR3 DNA: TGTGCCAGCAGCTCAGGCCGGACGGGGAACACTGAAGCTTTCTTT. V is TRBV7-8 and J is TRBJ1-1; D uncertain. The CDR3 totals 15 residues. Trimming cost V 4 bases and J 1 base, with 13 bases left between them. Germline CDR1 and CDR2: SGHVS and FQNEAQ. Combining the CDR3 with reference TRBV7-8 and TRBJ1-1 gives the whole variable domain GAGVSQSPRYKVAKRGQDVALRCDPISGHVSLFWYQQALGQGPEFLTYFQNEAQLDKSGLPSDRFFAERPEGSVSTLKIQRTQQEDSAVYLCASSSGRTGNTEAFFGQGTRLTVV.

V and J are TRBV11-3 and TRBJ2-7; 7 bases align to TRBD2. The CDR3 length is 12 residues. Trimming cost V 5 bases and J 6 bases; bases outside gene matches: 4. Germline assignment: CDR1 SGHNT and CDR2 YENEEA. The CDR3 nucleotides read TGTGCCAGCAGCCCGGGGAGGGGCGAGCAGTACTTC. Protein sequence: CASSPGRGEQYF.

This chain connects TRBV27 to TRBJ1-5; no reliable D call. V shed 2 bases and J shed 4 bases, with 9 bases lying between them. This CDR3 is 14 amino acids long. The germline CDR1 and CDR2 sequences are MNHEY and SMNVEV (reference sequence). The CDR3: CASSLAGPNQPQHF. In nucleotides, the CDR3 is TGTGCCAGCAGTTTAGCGGGTCCTAATCAGCCCCAGCATTTT.

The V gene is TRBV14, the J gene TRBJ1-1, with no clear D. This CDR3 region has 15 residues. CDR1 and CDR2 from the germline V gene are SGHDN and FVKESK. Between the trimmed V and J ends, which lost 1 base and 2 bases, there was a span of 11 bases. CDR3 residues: CASSQAQPANTEAFF. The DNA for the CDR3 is TGTGCCAGCAGCCAAGCCCAACCCGCCAACACTGAAGCTTTCTTT.

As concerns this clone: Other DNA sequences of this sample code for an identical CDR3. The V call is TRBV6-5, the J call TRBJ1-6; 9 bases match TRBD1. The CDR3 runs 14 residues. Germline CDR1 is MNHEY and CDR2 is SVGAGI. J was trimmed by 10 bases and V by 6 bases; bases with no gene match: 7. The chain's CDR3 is CASRLDRGGSPLHF. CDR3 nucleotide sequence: TGTGCCAGCAGACTCGACAGGGGGGGATCACCCCTCCACTTT.

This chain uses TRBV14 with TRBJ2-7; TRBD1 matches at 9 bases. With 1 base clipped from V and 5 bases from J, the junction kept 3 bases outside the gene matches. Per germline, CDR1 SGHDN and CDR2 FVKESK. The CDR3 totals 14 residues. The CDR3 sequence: CASSQGTGVDEQYF. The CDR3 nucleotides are TGTGCCAGCAGCCAAGGGACAGGGGTTGACGAGCAGTACTTC.

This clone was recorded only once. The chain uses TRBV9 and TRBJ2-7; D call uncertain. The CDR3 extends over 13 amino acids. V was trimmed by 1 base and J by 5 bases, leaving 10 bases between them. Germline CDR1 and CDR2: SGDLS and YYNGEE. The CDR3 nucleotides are TGTGCCAGCAGCGTAACGTTCTGGGACGAGCAGTACTTC. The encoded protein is CASSVTFWDEQYF.

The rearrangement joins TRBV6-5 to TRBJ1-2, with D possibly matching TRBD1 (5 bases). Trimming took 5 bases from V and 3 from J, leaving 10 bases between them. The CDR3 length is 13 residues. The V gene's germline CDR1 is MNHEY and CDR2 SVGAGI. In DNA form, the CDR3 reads TGTGCCAGCAGTCCCGTAGGGGACTATGGCTACACCTTC. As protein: CASSPVGDYGYTF.

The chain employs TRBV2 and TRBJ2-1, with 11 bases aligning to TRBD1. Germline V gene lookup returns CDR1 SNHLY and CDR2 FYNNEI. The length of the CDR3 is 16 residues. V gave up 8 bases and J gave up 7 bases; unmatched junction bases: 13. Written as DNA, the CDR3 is TGTGCCAGCGTGGGACAGGGGGATATTTACGGTAATGAGCAGTTCTTC. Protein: CASVGQGDIYGNEQFF.

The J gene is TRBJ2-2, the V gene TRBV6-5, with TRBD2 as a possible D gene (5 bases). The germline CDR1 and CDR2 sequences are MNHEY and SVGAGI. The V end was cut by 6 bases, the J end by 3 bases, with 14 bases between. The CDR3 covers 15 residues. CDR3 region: CASRTGYGDTGELFF. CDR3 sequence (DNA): TGTGCCAGCAGGACGGGTTACGGGGACACCGGGGAGCTGTTTTTT.

The CDR3 reads CASSQGQLETQYF. DNA for the CDR3: TGCGCCAGCAGCCAAGGACAACTAGAGACCCAGTACTTC. The J gene is TRBJ2-5, the V gene TRBV4-1; D unresolved. The germline gives CDR1 MGHRA, CDR2 YSYEKL. Trimming stripped 1 base from V and 4 bases from J, with 7 bases between. The length of the CDR3 is 13 residues.